What follows are 11 T cell receptor beta chains derived from one specimen sequenced in a study of blood T cell repertoires in COVID-19. The protocol was immunoSEQ multiplex PCR, while the TCRdb copy is restricted to in-frame clones and leaves out a portion. The table lists about 240,000 clones, around 85% of them singletons. Sequenced: PBMCs or T cells enriched from blood (not recorded which). These receptors all stem from a woman aged 40-49 years with acute COVID-19.

The genes are TRBV29-1 and TRBJ2-1; D is ambiguous. V was clipped by 4 bases and J by 3 bases, with 10 bases between them. Germline loops: CDR1 SQVTM, CDR2 ANQGSEA. There are 13 residues in the CDR3. CDR3 protein: CSVGGLDYNEQFF. DNA for the CDR3: TGCAGCGTTGGTGGCCTAGACTACAATGAGCAGTTCTTC.

This clone appeared a single time. The genes are TRBV5-1 and TRBJ2-3; TRBD1 agrees at 11 bases. From germline, CDR1 is SGHRS and CDR2 YFSETQ. After removal of 2 bases from V and 6 bases from J, the junction contained 11 bases not matched to a gene. The length of the CDR3 is 17 residues. For the CDR3, the DNA is TGCGCCAGCAGCTTCGGACAGGGGGCGGCTTGGCGGGATACGCAGTATTTT. Amino acid sequence: CASSFGQGAAWRDTQYF.

The rearrangement links TRBV21-1 to TRBJ1-1. TRBV21-1 is tagged as a pseudogene. This CDR3 region has 14 residues. CDR3 in DNA: TGTGCCAGCAGCAAGTTGGAGGGTTACACTGAAGCTTTCTTT. Translating gives CASSKLEGYTEAFF.

This clone occurred once. The rearrangement links TRBV5-1 to TRBJ2-1, with 8 bases matching TRBD1. V dropped 0 bases and J dropped 9; count of bases not matched to a gene: 11. The CDR3 runs 16 residues. Germline V CDR1 and CDR2: SGHRS, YFSETQ. The CDR3 protein is CASSLGQGMGRGEQFF. Written as DNA, the CDR3 is TGCGCCAGCAGCTTGGGACAGGGGATGGGTCGGGGTGAGCAGTTCTTC.

The chain links TRBV7-8 to TRBJ2-1, with unresolved D. In germline, CDR1 is SGHVS, CDR2 FQNEAQ. This CDR3 spans 12 amino acids. Between the trimmed V and J ends, which lost 5 bases and 4 bases, there was a span of 6 bases. In nucleotides, the CDR3 is TGTGCCAGCAGCCATAGTTACAATGAGCAGTTCTTC. Amino acid sequence: CASSHSYNEQFF.

The V gene is TRBV11-2, the J gene TRBJ2-3; TRBD2 matches at 12 bases. There are 14 residues in the CDR3. Germline CDR1 and CDR2: SGHAT and FQNNGV. J lost 7 bases, V lost 5 bases, and 4 bases had no gene match. The CDR3 spells CASSLGLAGNTQYF. The CDR3 coding sequence is TGTGCCAGCAGCCTAGGACTAGCGGGGAATACGCAGTATTTT. Together with reference TRBV11-2 and TRBJ2-3, the CDR3 gives the full variable domain: EAGVAQSPRYKIIEKRQSVAFWCNPISGHATLYWYQQILGQGPKLLIQFQNNGVVDDSQLPKDRFSAERLKGVDSTLKIQPAKLEDSAVYLCASSLGLAGNTQYFGPGTRLTVL.

The CDR3 nucleotides read TGTGCCAGCAGCGTAGAAGGTGGGGCAGACGAGCAGTACTTC. Amino acid sequence: CASSVEGGADEQYF. This rearrangement joins TRBV9 to TRBJ2-7; tentatively, D is TRBD1 (5 bases). CDR1 is SGDLS, CDR2 YYNGEE, per germline. The V gene lost 0 bases and the J gene lost 5 bases, with 12 bases spanning the gap. The CDR3 has 14 amino acids.

The chain employs TRBV6-5 and TRBJ1-4, with 8 positions matching TRBD1. CDR1 is MNHEY, CDR2 SVGAGI, per germline. The length of the CDR3 is 13 residues. Germline trimming cut 8 bases from V and 7 bases from J; bases unmatched to any gene: 6. CDR3 protein: CASGYGQGEKLFF. DNA of the CDR3: TGTGCCAGCGGATACGGACAGGGTGAAAAACTGTTTTTT.

The chain employs TRBV9 and TRBJ2-1; weak D call: TRBD1 (5 bases). CDR3 length: 13 amino acids. The ends were cut back, 0 bases at V and 7 bases at J, with 8 bases in the middle. Germline CDR1 reads SGDLS; CDR2 reads YYNGEE. DNA of the CDR3: TGTGCCAGCAGCGTAGAGGGGCAGAATGAGCAGTTCTTC. Its translation: CASSVEGQNEQFF.

The V and J genes are TRBV7-9 and TRBJ2-7; 8 bases line up with TRBD1. The J segment lost 6 bases and the V segment lost 5 bases, leaving 12 bases of the junction unmatched. Germline CDR1 SEHNR, CDR2 FQNEAQ (reference sequence). The CDR3 totals 15 residues. As DNA, the CDR3 is TGTGCCAGCAGCCTATCCGGGACAGGACCCCTCGAGCAGTACTTC. Translation: CASSLSGTGPLEQYF.

In this sample, this clone turned up once. V and J are TRBV6-1 and TRBJ1-1; TRBD1 might be the D (5 bases). Germline V lookup: CDR1 MNHNS, CDR2 SASEGT. Trimming shortened V by 6 bases and J by 5 bases, and 13 bases separated the two germline ends. This CDR3 has 13 amino acids. The CDR3 sequence is CASSTDSLTEAFF. CDR3 nucleotide sequence: TGTGCCAGCAGCACAGACAGCCTAACTGAAGCTTTCTTT.